The 26 T cell receptor beta chains in this list originate from one sample, sequenced in a study of cytomegalovirus exposure and HLA in healthy donors. The PCR was carried out with 60 Vbeta primers and 13 Jbeta primers. The method was immunoSEQ multiplex PCR; TCRdb's version includes in-frame clones alone and lacks a portion of them. This table holds approximately 200,000 clones, around 74% found once. The sequencing input was PBMCs. The receptors here all came from a girl under 18 in good health and CMV-seropositive.

The chain combines TRBV21-1 with TRBJ1-4; whether TRBD1, the table's D call, matches the DNA was not checked. TRBV21-1 is termed a pseudogene. This CDR3 is built from 13 residues. CDR3 bases: TGTGCCAACGTGGGACAGGGGTTAGGGAAACTGTTTTTT. This sequence encodes CANVGQGLGKLFF.

The rearrangement uses TRBV6-1 and TRBJ1-5; TRBD1 is a possible D gene (6 bases). V was trimmed by 6 bases and J by 2 bases, leaving 14 bases between them. The germline gives CDR1 MNHNS, CDR2 SASEGT. The CDR3 sequence is 15 residues long. CDR3 nucleotides: TGTGCCAGCAGGAGAACAGGGCAGGGCAATCAGCCCCAGCATTTT. As protein: CASRRTGQGNQPQHF.

The V and J genes are TRBV7-9 and TRBJ1-2, with 8 bases identical to TRBD1. Germline lookup yields CDR1 SEHNR and CDR2 FQNEAQ (reference sequence). Trimming removed 1 base from V and 7 bases from J; junction bases left unmatched: 2. This CDR3 has 13 amino acids. This chain's CDR3 is CASSLEQGGGYTF. DNA for the CDR3: TGTGCCAGCAGCTTAGAACAGGGGGGTGGCTACACCTTC. Full variable domain (rest looked up from reference TRBV7-9 and TRBJ1-2): DTGVSQNPRHKITKRGQNVTFRCDPISEHNRLYWYRQTLGQGPEFLTYFQNEAQLEKSRLLSDRFSAERPKGSFSTLEIQRTEQGDSAMYLCASSLEQGGGYTFGSGTRLTVV.

The V call is TRBV6-1, the J call TRBJ2-1; D remains ambiguous. The CDR3 contains 13 residues. The germline V gene has CDR1 MNHNS and CDR2 SASEGT. The V gene lost 4 bases and the J gene lost 3 bases, with 7 bases spanning the gap. The CDR3 nucleotides read TGTGCCAGCAGTGGAACAATCTACAATGAGCAGTTCTTC. Its translation is CASSGTIYNEQFF.

This rearrangement joins TRBV4-3 to TRBJ2-7, with 10 bases lining up with TRBD1. The V segment lost 0 bases and the J segment 5 bases; nucleotides outside the gene matches: 7. The CDR3 has 16 amino acids. Germline CDR1 LGHNA, CDR2 YSLEER. CDR3 coding DNA: TGCGCCAGCAGCCAAGATCCAGGACAGGGGGTAGACGAGCAGTACTTC. Its translation: CASSQDPGQGVDEQYF.

The V call is TRBV6-5, the J call TRBJ1-1; 8 bases match TRBD1. The length of the CDR3 is 11 residues. Looked up from germline, CDR1 is MNHEY and CDR2 is SVGAGI. V was pared by 6 bases and J by 9 bases, with 3 bases of the junction left unmatched. CDR3 amino acids: CASRRQGKAFF. In DNA form, the CDR3 reads TGTGCCAGCAGGCGACAGGGGAAAGCTTTCTTT.

The J gene is TRBJ2-4, the V gene TRBV7-2; 7 bases are shared with TRBD2. V was clipped by 5 bases and J by 2 bases; unmatched bases: 6. CDR1 is SGHTA and CDR2 is FQGNSA in the germline V gene. CDR3 size: 15 residues. The DNA of the CDR3 is TGTGCCAGCAGCCCTGCCGGGACTACCAAAAACATTCAGTACTTC. This codes for CASSPAGTTKNIQYF.

This sequence joins TRBV11-2 and TRBJ2-7; TRBD1 matches 7 bases. CDR1 is SGHAT, CDR2 FQNNGV, per germline. V was pared by 5 bases and J by 6 bases, with 7 bases of the junction left unmatched. The CDR3 has 13 residues. This chain's CDR3 is CASSQDRAGEQYF. The CDR3 coding sequence is TGTGCCAGCAGCCAAGACAGGGCCGGCGAGCAGTACTTC. Full variable domain (missing parts from reference TRBV11-2 and TRBJ2-7): EAGVAQSPRYKIIEKRQSVAFWCNPISGHATLYWYQQILGQGPKLLIQFQNNGVVDDSQLPKDRFSAERLKGVDSTLKIQPAKLEDSAVYLCASSQDRAGEQYFGPGTRLTVT.

The chain joins TRBV11-3 to TRBJ2-3, with 7 bases aligning to TRBD1. V was pared by 0 bases and J by 9 bases, with 6 bases of the junction left unmatched. The CDR3 covers 14 residues. Per the germline V gene, CDR1 is SGHNT and CDR2 is YENEEA. CDR3 in amino acids: CASSLEGGRSTQYF. The CDR3 nucleotides read TGTGCCAGCAGCTTAGAAGGGGGCCGGTCCACGCAGTATTTT.

This sequence joins TRBV9 and TRBJ2-5; TRBD2 matches 9 bases. The CDR3 runs to 15 residues. The V segment lost 2 bases and the J segment 5 bases; nucleotides outside the gene matches: 7. Germline CDR1 SGDLS, CDR2 YYNGEE. CDR3 coding DNA: TGTGCCAGCAGCGTTCAAGCGGGGGGCGGGGAGACCCAGTACTTC. As protein: CASSVQAGGGETQYF.

The V and J genes are TRBV11-3 and TRBJ2-7, with TRBD2 as a possible D gene (6 bases). The CDR3 is 17 amino acids. The germline CDR1 and CDR2 sequences are SGHNT and YENEEA. The germline V and J ends were trimmed by 5 bases and 1 base, with 21 bases remaining between them. This CDR3 reads CASSHPRDSEGSYEQYF. As DNA, the CDR3 is TGTGCCAGCAGCCACCCCCGGGACTCCGAAGGGTCCTACGAGCAGTACTTC.

The chain joins TRBV6-1 to TRBJ2-7, with TRBD1 matching 10 bases. J gave up 3 bases and V 2 bases, and 4 bases lay outside the gene matches. CDR1 is MNHNS, CDR2 SASEGT, per germline. The CDR3 is 15 amino acids. DNA for the CDR3: TGTGCCAGCAGTGAATCGACAGGGGGCATCTACGAGCAGTACTTC. This gives the protein CASSESTGGIYEQYF.

This chain uses TRBV25-1 with TRBJ2-1; 9 positions match TRBD1. The germline V gene has CDR1 MGHDK and CDR2 SYGVNS. After removal of 6 bases from V and 8 bases from J, the junction contained 14 bases not matched to a gene. The CDR3 is made up of 16 amino acids. The CDR3 loop is CASSRARGQGSHEQFF. The CDR3 DNA is TGTGCCAGCAGCCGTGCCCGGGGACAGGGCTCACATGAGCAGTTCTTC.

V is TRBV7-2 and J is TRBJ2-3; 10 bases map to TRBD2. The V segment lost 1 base and the J segment 0 bases; nucleotides outside the gene matches: 4. Per the germline V gene, CDR1 is SGHTA and CDR2 is FQGNSA. The CDR3 runs to 17 residues. The CDR3 DNA reads TGTGCCAGCAGCTTAGGGCTAGCGGGGGTAAGCACAGATACGCAGTATTTT. This translates into CASSLGLAGVSTDTQYF.

A note on this clone: Other DNA variants within this sample encode the same CDR3. This sequence joins TRBV7-2 and TRBJ1-1; maybe TRBD1 (5 bases). The CDR3 is 13 amino acids. V was shortened by 1 base and J by 3 bases, with 6 bases between the two germline ends. The germline gives CDR1 SGHTA, CDR2 FQGNSA. CDR3 sequence (DNA): TGTGCCAGCAGCTTAGTCAGGGACACTGAAGCTTTCTTT. It encodes CASSLVRDTEAFF.

The chain employs TRBV10-3 and TRBJ2-3; D gene ambiguous. CDR3 length: 13 amino acids. Deletions cut 3 bases from V and 3 bases from J, with 7 bases between. The germline CDR1 and CDR2 sequences are ENHRY and SYGVKD. The CDR3 region is CAISDRQTDTQYF. DNA of the CDR3: TGTGCCATCAGTGACAGGCAAACAGATACGCAGTATTTT.

This clone has only a few counts. The CDR3 protein is CASSYVRAGMNTEAFF. Here the CDR3 DNA reads TGTGCCAGCAGTTACGTCAGAGCGGGAATGAACACTGAAGCTTTCTTT. The chain employs TRBV6-5 and TRBJ1-1; D remains ambiguous. V lost 2 bases, J lost 0 bases, and 13 bases lay in between. The CDR3 totals 16 residues. Germline V CDR1 and CDR2: MNHEY, SVGAGI.

The chain recombines TRBV5-8 with TRBJ2-5; the match to TRBD1 covers 11 bases. Germline trimming cut 5 bases from V and 3 bases from J; bases unmatched to any gene: 9. This CDR3 spans 16 amino acids. Germline V CDR1 and CDR2: SGHTS, YDEGEE. The CDR3 sequence is CASRYYPGQGEETQYF. The CDR3 bases are TGTGCCAGCAGGTATTATCCGGGACAGGGGGAAGAGACCCAGTACTTC.

This clone was picked up one time. The J gene is TRBJ2-7, the V gene TRBV29-1, with a possible D match to TRBD1 (5 bases). Germline CDR1 is SQVTM and CDR2 is ANQGSEA. V lost 4 bases and J lost 4, with 11 bases in between. The CDR3 is made up of 12 amino acids. CDR3 DNA sequence: TGCAGCGTTGCCTCAGGGATTTACGAGCAGTACTTC. Translating gives CSVASGIYEQYF.

This sequence joins TRBV18 and TRBJ2-2; D gene uncertain. Per germline, CDR1 KGHSH and CDR2 LQKENI. V lost 3 bases to trimming and J lost 3 bases, with 2 bases between them. The CDR3 extends over 12 amino acids. As DNA, the CDR3 is TGTGCCAGCTCACCCTACACCGGGGAGCTGTTTTTT. Translating gives CASSPYTGELFF.

The rearrangement uses TRBV7-8 and TRBJ2-7, with TRBD1 matching 11 bases. Germline CDR1 is SGHVS and CDR2 is FQNEAQ. This CDR3 spans 15 amino acids. V dropped 2 bases and J dropped 6; count of bases not matched to a gene: 6. The CDR3 loop is CASSLQGQGVPEQYF. As DNA, the CDR3 is TGTGCCAGCAGCTTACAGGGACAGGGGGTCCCCGAGCAGTACTTC.

This clone has only one observation. The rearrangement uses TRBV9 and TRBJ2-7; TRBD1 agrees at 7 bases. Germline trimming cut 5 bases from V and 0 bases from J; bases unmatched to any gene: 5. Germline CDR1 reads SGDLS; CDR2 reads YYNGEE. The length of the CDR3 is 14 residues. As DNA, the CDR3 is TGTGCCAGCAGTCGTGACAGGGCCTCCTACGAGCAGTACTTC. Encoded protein: CASSRDRASYEQYF.

V gene TRBV18 combines with J gene TRBJ1-1; tentatively, D is TRBD1 (6 bases). In germline, CDR1 is KGHSH, CDR2 LQKENI. The CDR3 loop spans 17 amino acids. Trimming pared 4 bases from V and 0 bases from J, leaving 18 bases between. CDR3 bases: TGTGCCAGCTCACTTAACTTTGACAGGTCCCTGAACACTGAAGCTTTCTTT. Translated: CASSLNFDRSLNTEAFF.

This clone came up a few times. The chain has TRBV11-3 and TRBJ2-2; 11 nucleotides align to TRBD1. This CDR3 comprises 16 residues. V was clipped by 4 bases and J by 4 bases; unmatched bases: 5. From germline, CDR1 is SGHNT and CDR2 YENEEA. CDR3 protein: CASSSSGQGGTGELFF. In DNA, the CDR3 is TGTGCCAGCAGCTCGTCGGGACAGGGGGGCACCGGGGAGCTGTTTTTT.

The chain carries TRBV6-1 and TRBJ2-7; D possibly corresponds to TRBD1 (5 bases). There are 15 residues in the CDR3. V was pared by 5 bases and J by 0 bases, with 14 bases between. CDR1 and CDR2 from the germline V gene are MNHNS and SASEGT. The CDR3 here is CASSFNRYSSYEQYF. The DNA for the CDR3 is TGTGCCAGCAGTTTCAACAGGTATAGCTCCTACGAGCAGTACTTC.

The chain uses TRBV15 and TRBJ2-6; D might be TRBD1 (6 bases). Germline CDR1 and CDR2: LNHNV and YYDKDF (reference sequence). Trimming shortened V by 5 bases and J by 11 bases, and 13 bases separated the two germline ends. This CDR3 spans 13 amino acids. In DNA form, the CDR3 reads TGTGCCACCAGCGAGGGGGACCGGGACGTCCTGACTTTC. The encoded protein is CATSEGDRDVLTF.